The clone carrying this TCR beta chain was observed a handful of times. No antigen is known for it. The data were taken from a study of response to subunit inactivated influenza vaccine. TCRdb re-called the RT-PCR reads with MiXCR, one entry per CDR3 protein. This sample has some 550,000 distinct CDR3 sequences, with roughly 25% found just once. General study points: T cells newly recruited by each seasonal influenza vaccination are few, the authors suggested.

Separately, the same data were catalogued under a study of T cells expressing NK-cell markers. According to that study: 5'RACE template switching built TCR beta cDNA with unique molecular identifiers. These clonotypes also led the CD3+CD56-NKG2C+ fraction in several donors.

The specimen comprised CD4+ T cells sorted from PBMCs, sampled about 13 days after vaccination. The TCR sequence derives from a man in his fifties who received an inactivated influenza vaccine.

The CDR3 sequence: CSARGPGTSGTDTQYF. The CDR3 coding sequence is TGCAGTGCTAGAGGGCCCGGGACTAGCGGCACAGATACGCAGTATTTT. The rearrangement uses TRBV20-1 and TRBJ2-3, with 10 bases identical to TRBD2. V lost 1 base and J lost 1; bases outside the gene matches: 5. Germline CDR1 and CDR2: DFQATT and SNEGSKA (reference sequence). The CDR3 is made up of 16 amino acids.